This T cell receptor (beta chain) was identified in a study of cytomegalovirus exposure and HLA in healthy donors. A few counts support this clone. The PCR had 60 Vbeta and 13 Jbeta primers. The method was immunoSEQ multiplex PCR; TCRdb's version includes in-frame clones alone and lacks a portion of them. The sample shows 110,000 to 150,000 clones, about 70% of them seen only once. Trimming pared 4 bases from V and 0 bases from J, leaving 8 bases between. The CDR3 runs 13 residues. The germline V gene encodes CDR1 GTSNPN and CDR2 SVGIG (reference sequence). The material sequenced was PBMCs. This TCR derives from a woman in her sixties in good health and CMV-seropositive. The V and J genes are TRBV30 and TRBJ2-3, with D tentatively TRBD2 (5 bases). In DNA form, the CDR3 reads TGTGCCTGGAAGCGGTTCAGCACAGATACGCAGTATTTT. The encoded protein is CAWKRFSTDTQYF.